Each of the 13 T cell receptor beta chains below was sequenced from the same sample in a study of T cell responses to AZD1222 COVID-19 vaccine. Some clones are missing from TCRdb's copy, which holds only in-frame ones; the method was immunoSEQ multiplex PCR. The repertoire holds just under 85,000 clones, with 85% to 90% as singletons. The starting material was peripheral blood, obtained on day 0 of AZD1222 vaccination. These receptors were obtained from an adult in good health.

CDR3 protein: CASSLAGGLGGELFF. CDR3 coding DNA: TGTGCCAGCAGCTTAGCGGGAGGGCTCGGCGGGGAGCTGTTTTTT. The chain recombines TRBV7-2 with TRBJ2-2, with TRBD2 identical over 7 bases. Germline CDR1 reads SGHTA; CDR2 reads FQGNSA. The CDR3 sequence is 15 residues long. With V trimmed by 0 bases and J by 7 bases, 5 bases remained unmatched.

The V call is TRBV13, the J call TRBJ2-7, with D possibly being TRBD2 (5 bases). V lost 1 base, J lost 0 bases, and 13 bases lay in between. The CDR3 runs to 16 residues. Germline CDR1 and CDR2: PRHDT and FYEKMQ (reference sequence). CDR3 loop: CASSLDGADISYEQYF. The CDR3 nucleotides read TGTGCCAGCAGCTTAGATGGAGCGGATATCTCCTACGAGCAGTACTTC.

The chain has TRBV28 and TRBJ1-1; 11 nucleotides align to TRBD1. The CDR3 is made up of 15 amino acids. From germline, CDR1 is MDHEN and CDR2 SYDVKM. V lost 2 bases, J lost 6 bases, and 5 bases stayed unmatched. The CDR3 loop is CASSLRTGGGAEAFF. The CDR3 region has the DNA TGTGCCAGCAGTTTAAGGACAGGGGGCGGGGCTGAAGCTTTCTTT.

The count of this clone is one. This rearrangement joins TRBV4-2 to TRBJ2-4; tentative D call: TRBD2 (5 bases). This CDR3 has 17 amino acids. Trimming took off 0 bases at V and 1 base at J, with 13 bases between the two ends. Germline loops: CDR1 LGHNA, CDR2 YNFKEQ. The CDR3 region is CASSQESGRGAKNIQYF. Written as DNA, the CDR3 is TGTGCCAGCAGCCAAGAGTCCGGGCGAGGGGCCAAAAACATTCAGTACTTC.

J is TRBJ1-2 and V is TRBV7-9; 8 bases match TRBD1. CDR3 length equals 18 residues. The ends lost 4 bases at V and 0 bases at J; junction bases unmatched: 13. CDR1 is SEHNR, CDR2 FQNEAQ, per germline (reference sequence). The CDR3: CASSYLTVGTGPNYGYTF. The CDR3 bases are TGTGCCAGCAGCTACCTCACCGTTGGGACAGGTCCTAACTATGGCTACACCTTC.

This chain joins TRBV6-2 or TRBV6-3 and TRBJ1-1; a possible D gene is TRBD1 (5 bases). The germline V gene encodes CDR1 MNHEY and CDR2 SVGEGT. CDR3 length: 12 amino acids. Trimming removed 4 bases at V and 6 bases at J, with 9 bases between. CDR3 DNA: TGTGCCAGCAGTTCCAGGGTTCCTGAAGCTTTCTTT. Amino acid sequence: CASSSRVPEAFF.

The CDR3 DNA sequence: TGTGCCAGCAGTTTAGTGGCTGGTGAAAAACTGTTTTTT. This gives the protein CASSLVAGEKLFF. The chain combines TRBV12-3 or TRBV12-4 with TRBJ1-4; unclear D gene. The CDR3 has 13 residues. Trimming took 1 base from V and 7 from J, leaving 7 bases between them.

This clone appeared once. The rearrangement uses TRBV14 and TRBJ1-3, with D unresolved. The V gene lost 1 base and the J gene lost 0 bases, with 7 bases spanning the gap. Germline-derived CDR1 and CDR2 are SGHDN and FVKESK. The CDR3 spans 15 residues. The CDR3 is CASSQADPSGNTIYF. CDR3 bases: TGTGCCAGCAGCCAAGCCGACCCCTCTGGAAACACCATATATTTT.

CDR3 residues: CASATSGVNTEAFF. CDR3 DNA: TGCGCCAGCGCCACCTCAGGGGTGAACACTGAAGCTTTCTTT. The chain carries TRBV5-1 and TRBJ1-1; D is possibly TRBD1 (6 bases). This CDR3 contains 14 residues. Germline-derived CDR1 and CDR2 are SGHRS and YFSETQ. V was shortened by 7 bases and J by 0 bases, with 13 bases between the two germline ends.

V and J are TRBV10-3 and TRBJ2-1; either TRBD1 or TRBD2 may fit D (5 bases each). Germline CDR1 ENHRY, CDR2 SYGVKD. V lost 4 bases to trimming and J lost 1 base, with 8 bases between them. This CDR3 is built from 14 residues. The DNA for the CDR3 is TGTGCCATCAGTGGGGGGATATCCTACAATGAGCAGTTCTTC. This encodes CAISGGISYNEQFF.

The chain is built from TRBV5-6 and TRBJ1-2; TRBD1 matches at 7 bases. Germline lookup yields CDR1 SGHDT and CDR2 YYEEEE. Losses at the gene ends were 4 bases for V and 7 bases for J; bases not matched to a gene: 13. The CDR3 is 15 residues long. The CDR3 nucleotides are TGTGCCAGCAGCAGGGGAAACAGGGGATTTGCTGGCTACACCTTC. Translating it yields CASSRGNRGFAGYTF.

This chain joins TRBV5-4 and TRBJ2-7; D unclear. This CDR3 region has 14 residues. Trimming pared 2 bases from V and 7 bases from J, leaving 16 bases between. Germline V gene sequence: CDR1 SGHNT, CDR2 YYREEE (reference sequence). CDR3 coding DNA: TGTGCCAGCAGCTTTATCGAGGCCCAGGCGGAGCAGTACTTC. Its protein is CASSFIEAQAEQYF. The entire variable domain, with the rest obtained from reference TRBV5-4 and TRBJ2-7, is as follows: ETGVTQSPTHLIKTRGQQVTLRCSSQSGHNTVSWYQQALGQGPQFIFQYYREEENGRGNFPPRFSGLQFPNYSSELNVNALELDDSALYLCASSFIEAQAEQYFGPGTRLTVT.

The chain links TRBV28 to TRBJ1-5; TRBD1 matches 10 bases. V trimming: 7 bases; J trimming: 7 bases; junction bases outside the gene matches: 7. The CDR3 spans 14 residues. CDR1 is MDHEN, CDR2 SYDVKM, per germline. CDR3: CASTTTGGGQPQHF. The CDR3 DNA follows: TGTGCCAGCACCACGACAGGGGGCGGACAGCCCCAGCATTTT. Variable domain in full (rest from reference TRBV28 and TRBJ1-5): DVKVTQSSRYLVKRTGEKVFLECVQDMDHENMFWYRQDPGLGLRLIYFSYDVKMKEKGDIPEGYSVSREKKERFSLILESASTNQTSMYLCASTTTGGGQPQHFGDGTRLSIL.